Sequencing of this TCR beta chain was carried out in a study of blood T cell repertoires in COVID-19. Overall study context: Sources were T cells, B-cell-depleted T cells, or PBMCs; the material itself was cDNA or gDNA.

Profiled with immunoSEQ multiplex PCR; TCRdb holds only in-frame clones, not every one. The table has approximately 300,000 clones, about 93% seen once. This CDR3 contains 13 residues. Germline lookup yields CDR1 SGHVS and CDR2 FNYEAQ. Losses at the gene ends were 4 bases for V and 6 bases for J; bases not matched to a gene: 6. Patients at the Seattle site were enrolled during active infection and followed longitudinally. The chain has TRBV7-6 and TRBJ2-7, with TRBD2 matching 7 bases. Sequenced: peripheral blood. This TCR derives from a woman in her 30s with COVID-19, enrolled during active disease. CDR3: CASSSVAGPEQYF. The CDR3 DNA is TGTGCCAGCAGCTCCGTAGCGGGCCCCGAGCAGTACTTC.